This entry lists 21 T cell receptor beta chains sequenced from one sample in a study of blood T cell repertoires in COVID-19. TCRdb's copy holds only in-frame clones and misses some; the assay was immunoSEQ multiplex PCR. This sample carries about 75,000 clones, about 87% of them seen once, and the ten largest clones take roughly 7%. The sample consisted of peripheral blood. The receptors shown here come from a woman aged 45-65 years with acute or convalescent COVID-19.

The V call is TRBV10-2, the J call TRBJ1-5, with TRBD1 matching over 7 bases. The germline V gene has CDR1 WSHSY and CDR2 SAAADI. V shed 8 bases, J shed 7 bases, and the junction held 8 bases outside the gene matches. The CDR3 consists of 13 residues. CDR3 coding DNA: TGCGCCAGCGGCCCCACAGGGGACCAGCCCCAGCATTTT. Translation: CASGPTGDQPQHF.

The chain uses TRBV11-2 and TRBJ2-3, with 9 nucleotides matching TRBD1. J was trimmed by 4 bases and V by 5 bases; bases with no gene match: 7. The CDR3 extends over 15 amino acids. Germline CDR1 reads SGHAT; CDR2 reads FQNNGV. The CDR3 loop reads CASSHRGLSPDTQYF. The CDR3 region has the DNA TGTGCCAGCAGCCACAGGGGGCTTTCACCAGATACGCAGTATTTT.

The CDR3 DNA reads as TGTGCCAGCAGTTACACCGGGGACAGCACTGAAGCTTTCTTT. As protein: CASSYTGDSTEAFF. V gene TRBV6-6 combines with J gene TRBJ1-1, with 7 bases identical to TRBD1. CDR1 is MNHNY, CDR2 SVGAGI, per germline (reference sequence). The CDR3 has 14 residues. The V gene end was trimmed by 2 bases and the J gene end by 4 bases; junction bases not matched to a gene: 4.

V is TRBV3-1 (or the pseudogene TRBV3-2) and J is TRBJ2-3; D gene uncertain. The CDR3 contains 15 residues. The germline V and J ends were trimmed by 2 bases and 1 base, with 10 bases remaining between them. CDR1 is LGHDT, CDR2 YNNKEL, per germline (reference sequence). The CDR3 region has the DNA TGTGCCAGCAGCCAATGGAGCCTTGGCACAGATACGCAGTATTTT. It specifies CASSQWSLGTDTQYF.

This rearrangement joins TRBV7-8 to TRBJ2-1; D gene uncertain. The ends were cut back, 5 bases at V and 10 bases at J, with 12 bases in the middle. From germline, CDR1 is SGHVS and CDR2 FQNEAQ. The CDR3 runs to 12 residues. CDR3 residues: CASSLPSAEQFF. The CDR3 DNA reads TGTGCCAGCAGCCTACCTTCAGCGGAGCAGTTCTTC. The whole variable domain, remainder taken from reference TRBV7-8 and TRBJ2-1, is GAGVSQSPRYKVAKRGQDVALRCDPISGHVSLFWYQQALGQGPEFLTYFQNEAQLDKSGLPSDRFFAERPEGSVSTLKIQRTQQEDSAVYLCASSLPSAEQFFGPGTRLTVL.

This clone appeared a single time. The chain uses TRBV11-2 and TRBJ1-2, with a possible D match to TRBD1 (5 bases). Germline CDR1 reads SGHAT; CDR2 reads FQNNGV. The CDR3 is made up of 15 amino acids. V was shortened by 5 bases and J by 2 bases, with 15 bases between the two germline ends. The CDR3 nucleotides read TGTGCCAGCAGCCCAGCGGTGGGACTGAACTATGGCTACACCTTC. It encodes CASSPAVGLNYGYTF.

V and J are TRBV19 and TRBJ1-5; no firm D call. The CDR3 runs 15 residues. Germline assignment: CDR1 LNHDA and CDR2 SQIVND (reference sequence). V lost 4 bases, J lost 4 bases, and 14 bases lay in between. The CDR3 region has the DNA TGTGCCAGTAGTACGGCCCGACTCTTGAATCAGCCCCAGCATTTT. Translation: CASSTARLLNQPQHF.

This clone was observed a single time. This sequence joins TRBV19 and TRBJ2-3; tentatively, D is TRBD2 (5 bases). This CDR3 is built from 16 residues. Germline CDR1 reads LNHDA; CDR2 reads SQIVND (reference sequence). V lost 3 bases and J 0 bases, leaving 13 bases between the germline ends. The CDR3 bases are TGTGCCAGTAGTATCGCGAGCGGATCCAGCACAGATACGCAGTATTTT. It codes for CASSIASGSSTDTQYF. The complete variable domain, with remaining parts taken from reference TRBV19 and TRBJ2-3, reads DGGITQSPKYLFRKEGQNVTLSCEQNLNHDAMYWYRQDPGQGLRLIYYSQIVNDFQKGDIAEGYSVSREKKESFPLTVTSAQKNPTAFYLCASSIASGSSTDTQYFGPGTRLTVL.

This sequence joins TRBV15 and TRBJ1-3; TRBD1 agrees at 7 bases. Germline loops: CDR1 LNHNV, CDR2 YYDKDF (reference sequence). The V and J ends lost 9 bases and 8 bases, in that order; junction bases with no gene match: 10. CDR3 length equals 13 residues. The CDR3 DNA sequence: TGTGCCACTTCAGGGGGTACAGGCGACACCATATATTTT. It encodes CATSGGTGDTIYF.

V and J are TRBV2 and TRBJ2-2, with a possible D match to TRBD2 (6 bases). The germline gives CDR1 SNHLY, CDR2 FYNNEI. The CDR3 is 15 amino acids. The V and J ends lost 8 bases and 3 bases respectively, with 16 bases between them. The CDR3 DNA reads TGTGCCAGCGTCCCGGGGGATGTGGACACCGGGGAGCTGTTTTTT. Translated: CASVPGDVDTGELFF.

This clone showed up just once. The rearrangement links TRBV7-9 to TRBJ2-3; no clear D. The CDR3 contains 12 residues. V lost 4 bases and J 4 bases, leaving 6 bases between the germline ends. Germline V gene sequence: CDR1 SEHNR, CDR2 FQNEAQ (reference sequence). The CDR3 DNA is TGTGCCAGCAGCTCTATATCAGATACGCAGTATTTT. Translating gives CASSSISDTQYF.

A single count supports this clone. The rearrangement joins TRBV7-9 to TRBJ1-4, with 8 bases identical to TRBD1. V gave up 6 bases and J gave up 7 bases; unmatched junction bases: 10. From germline, CDR1 is SEHNR and CDR2 FQNEAQ (reference sequence). The CDR3 sequence is 15 residues long. The CDR3 is CASSPQGARVEKLFF. The CDR3, as DNA: TGTGCCAGCAGTCCTCAGGGGGCGCGGGTTGAAAAACTGTTTTTT.

V and J are TRBV3-1 (or the pseudogene TRBV3-2) and TRBJ1-5; tentative D call: TRBD1 (5 bases). This CDR3 region has 18 residues. Trimming shortened V by 1 base and J by 0 bases, and 16 bases separated the two germline ends. Germline CDR1 is LGHDT and CDR2 is YNNKEL (reference sequence). The DNA of the CDR3 is TGTGCCAGCAGCCAAGGGGGGGGATACGGGAATAGCAATCAGCCCCAGCATTTT. The encoded protein is CASSQGGGYGNSNQPQHF.

CDR3 in amino acids: CASSHRQGVQPQHF. CDR3 bases: TGTGCCAGCAGCCACCGACAGGGCGTCCAGCCCCAGCATTTT. This sequence joins TRBV7-2 and TRBJ1-5; 7 nucleotides line up with TRBD1. Trimming took 5 bases from V and 7 from J; bases not matched to a gene: 8. The germline V gene has CDR1 SGHTA and CDR2 FQGNSA. The CDR3 covers 14 residues.

The chain couples TRBV30 to TRBJ2-1; D is undetermined. This CDR3 region has 14 residues. The germline CDR1 and CDR2 sequences are GTSNPN and SVGIG (reference sequence). Trimming left V 8 bases short and J 0 bases short, with 14 bases between. In nucleotides, the CDR3 is TGTGCCGGTAGCATTTTGAGCTCCTACAATGAGCAGTTCTTC. Amino acids: CAGSILSSYNEQFF.

The sample holds one count of this clone. The rearrangement uses TRBV6-6 and TRBJ1-2; TRBD1 matches 7 bases. This CDR3 contains 13 residues. After removal of 5 bases from V and 8 bases from J, the junction contained 8 bases not matched to a gene. Germline V lookup: CDR1 MNHNY, CDR2 SVGAGI (reference sequence). The CDR3 DNA follows: TGTGCCAGCAGTCGCCAGGGGGGCTCGGGCTACACCTTC. Translating it yields CASSRQGGSGYTF.

The rearrangement uses TRBV13 and TRBJ1-1; 8 bases line up with TRBD1. This CDR3 is 15 amino acids long. Germline values: CDR1 PRHDT, CDR2 FYEKMQ (reference sequence). The J segment lost 0 bases and the V segment lost 5 bases, leaving 5 bases of the junction unmatched. This chain's CDR3 is CASSPRQGMNTEAFF. The CDR3 DNA reads TGTGCCAGCAGCCCCCGACAGGGGATGAACACTGAAGCTTTCTTT. The variable domain in full, completed from reference TRBV13 and TRBJ1-1, reads AAGVIQSPRHLIKEKRETATLKCYPIPRHDTVYWYQQGPGQDPQFLISFYEKMQSDKGSIPDRFSAQQFSDYHSELNMSSLELGDSALYFCASSPRQGMNTEAFFGQGTRLTVV.

This clone has just a few counts. The rearrangement joins TRBV18 to TRBJ1-1; D ambiguous. The CDR3 has 13 amino acids. CDR1 is KGHSH and CDR2 is LQKENI in the germline V gene. V lost 5 bases and J lost 4, with 11 bases in between. The CDR3 sequence is CASSLGGLTEAFF. The CDR3, as DNA: TGTGCCAGCTCATTGGGAGGGCTCACTGAAGCTTTCTTT.

The J gene is TRBJ2-5, the V gene TRBV7-9; the D gene is possibly TRBD1 (5 bases). The V gene lost 6 bases and the J gene lost 7 bases, with 12 bases spanning the gap. Germline-derived CDR1 and CDR2 are SEHNR and FQNEAQ (reference sequence). This CDR3 is built from 12 residues. The CDR3 DNA sequence: TGTGCCAGCAGACACAGGAGTCTGACCCAGTACTTC. Encoded protein: CASRHRSLTQYF.

The chain couples TRBV7-2 to TRBJ2-1; D is perhaps TRBD2 (6 bases). The CDR3 runs to 13 residues. The germline CDR1 and CDR2 sequences are SGHTA and FQGNSA. V lost 1 base and J lost 10, with 11 bases in between. The CDR3 sequence is CASSLGAAGEQFF. For the CDR3, the DNA is TGTGCCAGCAGCTTAGGGGCGGCGGGAGAGCAGTTCTTC.

This rearrangement joins TRBV7-9 to TRBJ2-7; the D gene is possibly TRBD2 (5 bases). V was shortened by 4 bases and J by 2 bases, with 12 bases between the two germline ends. CDR3 length: 14 residues. Germline CDR1 SEHNR, CDR2 FQNEAQ (reference sequence). CDR3 protein: CASSSRTGTYEQYF. The DNA for the CDR3 is TGTGCCAGCAGCTCGCGGACTGGAACCTACGAGCAGTACTTC.